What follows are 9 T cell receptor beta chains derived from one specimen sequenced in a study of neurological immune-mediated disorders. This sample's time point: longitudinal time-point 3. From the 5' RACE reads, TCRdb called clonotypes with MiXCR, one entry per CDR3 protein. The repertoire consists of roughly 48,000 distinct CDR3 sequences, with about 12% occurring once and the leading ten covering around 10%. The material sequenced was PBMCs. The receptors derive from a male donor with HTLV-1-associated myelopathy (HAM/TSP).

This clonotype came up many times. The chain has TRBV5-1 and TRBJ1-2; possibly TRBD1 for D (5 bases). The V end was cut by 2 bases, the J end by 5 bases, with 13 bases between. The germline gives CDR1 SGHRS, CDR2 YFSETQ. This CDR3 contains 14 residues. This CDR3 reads CASSFGPGAYGYTF. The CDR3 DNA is TGCGCCAGCAGCTTCGGTCCCGGGGCGTATGGCTACACCTTC.

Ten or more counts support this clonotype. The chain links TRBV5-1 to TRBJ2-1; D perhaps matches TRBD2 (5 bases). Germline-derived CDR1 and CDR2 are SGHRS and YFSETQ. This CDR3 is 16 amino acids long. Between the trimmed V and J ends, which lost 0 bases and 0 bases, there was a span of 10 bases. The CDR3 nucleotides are TGCGCCAGCAGCTTGGAGGGAGCGAGCTCCTACAATGAGCAGTTCTTC. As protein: CASSLEGASSYNEQFF.

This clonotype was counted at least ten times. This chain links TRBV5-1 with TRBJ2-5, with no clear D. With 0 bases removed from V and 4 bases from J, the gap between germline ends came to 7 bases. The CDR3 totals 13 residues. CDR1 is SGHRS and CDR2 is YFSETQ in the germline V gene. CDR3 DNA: TGCGCCAGCAGCTTGGTCCTGGGAGAGACCCAGTACTTC. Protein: CASSLVLGETQYF.

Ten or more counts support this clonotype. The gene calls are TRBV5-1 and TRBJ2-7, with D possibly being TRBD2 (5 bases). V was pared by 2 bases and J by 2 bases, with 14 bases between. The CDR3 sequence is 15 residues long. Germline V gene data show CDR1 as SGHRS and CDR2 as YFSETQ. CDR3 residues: CASSFESRRAYEQYF. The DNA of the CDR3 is TGCGCCAGCAGCTTTGAATCTCGGCGGGCCTACGAGCAGTACTTC.

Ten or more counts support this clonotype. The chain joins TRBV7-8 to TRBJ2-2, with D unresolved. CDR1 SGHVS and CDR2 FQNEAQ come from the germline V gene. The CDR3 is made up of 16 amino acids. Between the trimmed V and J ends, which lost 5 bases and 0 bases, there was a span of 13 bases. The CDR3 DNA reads TGTGCCAGCAGCCCCCTCCAGATAGCGAACACCGGGGAGCTGTTTTTT. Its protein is CASSPLQIANTGELFF.

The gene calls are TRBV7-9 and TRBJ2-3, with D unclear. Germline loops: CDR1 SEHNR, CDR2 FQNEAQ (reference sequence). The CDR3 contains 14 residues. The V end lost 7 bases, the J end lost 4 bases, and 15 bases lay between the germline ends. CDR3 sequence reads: CASNFIAQSDTQYF. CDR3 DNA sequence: TGTGCCAGCAACTTTATAGCACAGTCAGATACGCAGTATTTT.

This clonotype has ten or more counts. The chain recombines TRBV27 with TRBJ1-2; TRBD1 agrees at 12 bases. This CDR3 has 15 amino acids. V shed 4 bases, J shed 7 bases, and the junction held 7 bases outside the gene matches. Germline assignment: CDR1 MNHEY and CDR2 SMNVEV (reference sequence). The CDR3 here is CASSSHGTGGSGYTF. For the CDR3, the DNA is TGTGCCAGCAGTTCCCACGGGACAGGGGGCTCTGGCTACACCTTC.

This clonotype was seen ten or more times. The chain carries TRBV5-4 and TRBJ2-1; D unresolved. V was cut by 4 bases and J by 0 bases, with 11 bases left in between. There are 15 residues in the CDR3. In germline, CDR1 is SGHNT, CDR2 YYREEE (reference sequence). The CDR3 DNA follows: TGTGCCAGCAGCCTAACACCGAGCTCCTACAATGAGCAGTTCTTC. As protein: CASSLTPSSYNEQFF.

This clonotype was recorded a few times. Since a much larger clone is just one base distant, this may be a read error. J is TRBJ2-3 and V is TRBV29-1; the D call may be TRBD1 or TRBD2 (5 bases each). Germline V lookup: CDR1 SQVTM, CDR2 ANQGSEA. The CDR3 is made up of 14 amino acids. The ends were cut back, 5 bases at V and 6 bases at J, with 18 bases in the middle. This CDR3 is CSVLYGDPHDTQYF. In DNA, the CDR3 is TGCAGCGTTCTGTACGGGGACCCCCACGATACGCAGTATTTT.